This T cell receptor (beta chain) is drawn from a study of tumor-infiltrating lymphocytes in primary liver carcinoma. Study-wide background: Through surgical resection, the patients' primary liver carcinoma was treated. Sample yields of productive TCRbeta reads, ranging from roughly 3.65 to 7.13 million, were similar across tissue types.

V was trimmed by 8 bases and J by 2 bases, leaving 13 bases between them. This CDR3 region has 12 residues. Germline assignment: CDR1 SQVTM and CDR2 ANQGSEA. The authors made TCR beta cDNA from 450 to 600 ng total RNA with a constant-region primer. Employing slightly modified ARM-PCR, three nested multiplex PCR rounds were run, and these gave rise to the TCR beta libraries. The first two PCR rounds, around 10 cycles each, used TRBV1-TRBV30 forward primers and a C-beta reverse primer. TCRdb re-called the multiplex PCR reads through MiXCR, storing one row per CDR3 protein. This sample has about 320,000 distinct CDR3 sequences, with more than 55% found just once. They got blood RNA out of unsorted whole blood and also pulled out germline DNA. Roughly 3.9 milliliters of peripheral blood were drawn preoperatively.

This rearrangement joins TRBV29-1 to TRBJ2-7; the D gene could be TRBD1 or TRBD2 (7 bases each). The source of this sequence is a man aged 35-49 years with primary liver carcinoma and hepatitis B virus infection. Sequenced input: peripheral blood. The CDR3 sequence: CSPRGGAYEQYF. For the CDR3, the DNA is TGCAGCCCCAGGGGGGGGGCCTACGAGCAGTACTTC.